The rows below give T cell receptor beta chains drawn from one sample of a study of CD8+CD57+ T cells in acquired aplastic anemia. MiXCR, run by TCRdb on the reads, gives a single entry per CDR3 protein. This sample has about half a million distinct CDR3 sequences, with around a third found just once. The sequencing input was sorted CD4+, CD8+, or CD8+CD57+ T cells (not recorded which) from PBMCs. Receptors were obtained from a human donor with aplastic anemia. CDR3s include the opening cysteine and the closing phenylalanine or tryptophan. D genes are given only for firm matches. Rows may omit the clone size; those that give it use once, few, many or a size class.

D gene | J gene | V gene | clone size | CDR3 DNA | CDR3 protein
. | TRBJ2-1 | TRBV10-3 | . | TGTGCCACGAATACCGGGGATTCCTCCTACAATGAGCAGTTCTTC | CATNTGDSSYNEQFF
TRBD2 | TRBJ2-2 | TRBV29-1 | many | TGCAGCGGGGGGGGGGACGGGGAGCTGTTTTTT | CSGGGDGELFF
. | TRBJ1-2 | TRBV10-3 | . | TGTGCCAGCAGTTTAGAGGGGGGAGGGAATGGCTACACCTTC | CASSLEGGGNGYTF
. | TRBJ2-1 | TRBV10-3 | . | TGTGCCATCAGTGGAAATGAGCAGTTCTTC | CAISGNEQFF
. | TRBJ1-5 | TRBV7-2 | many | TGTGCCAGCAGCAAGAGGACCGAGAATCAGCCCCAGCATTTT | CASSKRTENQPQHF
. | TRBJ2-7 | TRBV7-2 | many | TGTGCCAGCAGCTTAGCGCCGGGAACCGTCTACGAGCAGTACTTC | CASSLAPGTVYEQYF
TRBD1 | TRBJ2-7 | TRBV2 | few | TGTGCCAGCAGCGGGATCCCGGGACAGGGTTCCTACGAGCAGTACTTC | CASSGIPGQGSYEQYF
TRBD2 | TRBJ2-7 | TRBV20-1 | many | TGCAGTGCCCAGACTAGCGGGAGGGTCTACGAGCAGTACTTC | CSAQTSGRVYEQYF
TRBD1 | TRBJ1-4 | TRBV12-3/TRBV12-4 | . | TGTGCCAGCAGTTGGGGGACAGGGGATGAAAAACTGTTTTTT | CASSWGTGDEKLFF
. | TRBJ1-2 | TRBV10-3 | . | TGTGCCACCGAGGTCGGCGTTGGGGGGACCTATGGCTACACCTTC | CATEVGVGGTYGYTF
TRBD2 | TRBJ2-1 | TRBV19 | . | TGTGCCAGTAGTATAGTCGCCAATCCCGGGGGGTTCAATGAGCAGTTCTTC | CASSIVANPGGFNEQFF
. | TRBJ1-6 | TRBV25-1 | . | TGTGCCAGCAATACCGGACCCTATAATTCACCCCTCCACTTT | CASNTGPYNSPLHF
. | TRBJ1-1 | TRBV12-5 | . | TGTGCTAGTGGTTTGTGGCAAGGGGGTGAAGCTTTCTTT | CASGLWQGGEAFF
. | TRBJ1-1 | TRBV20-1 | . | TGCAGTGCCGCGTTAGGGGTTGAAGCTTTCTTT | CSAALGVEAFF
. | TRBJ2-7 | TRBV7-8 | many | TGTGCCAGCAGCTTAGCGAGAACCGGGGGTCGCGAGCAGTACTTC | CASSLARTGGREQYF
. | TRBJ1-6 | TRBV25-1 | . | TGTGCCAGCAGTACAGTAACAGGGAGTGGGTCACCCCTCCACTTT | CASSTVTGSGSPLHF
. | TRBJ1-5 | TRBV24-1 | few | TGTGCCACCAGCTCAGATGTGGGGGAACGCAATCAGCCCCAGCATTTT | CATSSDVGERNQPQHF
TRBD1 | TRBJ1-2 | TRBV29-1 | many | TGCAGCGTATCGGACAGGGGGCTTTATGGCTACACCTTC | CSVSDRGLYGYTF
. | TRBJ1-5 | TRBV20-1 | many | TGCAGTGCTGGGGGTGGGGGTCAGCCCCAGCATTTT | CSAGGGGQPQHF
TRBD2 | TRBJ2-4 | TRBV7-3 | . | TGTGCCAGCAGCCCCGGGACTAGCGGGAAGTACTTC | CASSPGTSGKYF
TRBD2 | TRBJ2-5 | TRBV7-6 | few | TGTGCCAGCAGCCCGACCCCGTCCTTGGGAGGGACGGGTGAGACCCAGTACTTC | CASSPTPSLGGTGETQYF
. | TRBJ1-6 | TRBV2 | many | TGTGCCAGCAATAGTATCGGCACAAATTCACCCCTCCACTTT | CASNSIGTNSPLHF
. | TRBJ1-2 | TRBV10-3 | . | TGTGCCATCAGTGATCAGGACATCAAAATGGCGGGCTACACCTTC | CAISDQDIKMAGYTF
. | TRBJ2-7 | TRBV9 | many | TGTGCCAGCAGCGTAGAGCAGGGACGGCACGAGCAGTACTTC | CASSVEQGRHEQYF
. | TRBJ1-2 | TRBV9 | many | TGTGCCAGCAGCGGGGATATCTATGGCTACACCTTC | CASSGDIYGYTF
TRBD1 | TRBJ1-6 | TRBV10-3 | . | TGTGCCATCAGTGCTAACAGGGGGCGGAATTCACCCCTCCACTTT | CAISANRGRNSPLHF
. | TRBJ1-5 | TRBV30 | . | TGTGCCTGGAGTGTCTCTGGCAATCAGCCCCAGCATTTT | CAWSVSGNQPQHF
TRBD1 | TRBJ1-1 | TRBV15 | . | TGTGCCACCGACAGGGGAGGACTGAACACTGAAGCTTTCTTT | CATDRGGLNTEAFF
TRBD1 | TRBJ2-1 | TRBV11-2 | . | TGTGCCAGCAGCTCATTGACAGGGGGAGACAATGAGCAGTTCTTC | CASSSLTGGDNEQFF
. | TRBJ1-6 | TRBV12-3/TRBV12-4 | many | TGTGCCAGCAGCAATGAAAGGAGTTTGGCCCTCCACTTT | CASSNERSLALHF
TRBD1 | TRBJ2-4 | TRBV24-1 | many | TGTGCCACCAGTGATTTATGGGACAGGGGAAACATTCAGTACTTC | CATSDLWDRGNIQYF
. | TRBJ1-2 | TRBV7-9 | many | TGTGCCAGCAGCTTCCGCGGCTATGGCTACACCTTC | CASSFRGYGYTF
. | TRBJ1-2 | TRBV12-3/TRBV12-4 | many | TGTGCCAGCAGTTTAAGGCAGGGGTATGGCTACACCTTC | CASSLRQGYGYTF
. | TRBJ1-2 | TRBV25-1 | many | TGTGCCAGCAGTGTAGCTTATGGCTACACCTTC | CASSVAYGYTF
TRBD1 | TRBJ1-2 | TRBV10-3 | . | TGTGCCATCAGTGAGTCTAGGACAGGGAACTGTGGCTACACCTTC | CAISESRTGNCGYTF
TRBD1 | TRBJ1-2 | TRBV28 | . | TGTGCCAGCAGAACGGGACAGGGGAACTATGGCTACACCTTC | CASRTGQGNYGYTF
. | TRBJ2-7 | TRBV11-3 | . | TGTGCCAGCAGCTTAGTTCCAGGGAGCTCCTACGAGCAGTACTTC | CASSLVPGSSYEQYF
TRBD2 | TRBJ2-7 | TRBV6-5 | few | TGTGCCAGCAGTTGGCTCAAGAGCGGGGGGGCCTCCTACGAGCAGTACTTC | CASSWLKSGGASYEQYF
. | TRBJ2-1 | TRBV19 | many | TGTGCCAGTAGTACCGCAGGGAGCTCCTACAATGAGCAGTTCTTC | CASSTAGSSYNEQFF
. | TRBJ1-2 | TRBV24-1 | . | TGTGCCAGCAGTTTTACGGGGGGCCCGATTAACTATGGCTACACCTTC | CASSFTGGPINYGYTF
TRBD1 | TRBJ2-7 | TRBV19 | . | TGTGCCAGTAGTCCGCCGGGACAGGGCTACGAGCAGTACTTC | CASSPPGQGYEQYF
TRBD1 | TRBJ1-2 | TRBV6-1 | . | TGTGCCAGCAGACGACAGGGAGGTAGCCATGGCTACACCTTC | CASRRQGGSHGYTF
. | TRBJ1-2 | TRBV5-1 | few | TGCGCCAGCAGCCGATCAGGGGTCTATGGCTACACCTTC | CASSRSGVYGYTF